Listed here are 28 T cell receptor beta chains from one sample, sequenced in a study of regulatory T cells in long-lasting Graves disease. The sample's time point: newly diagnosed GD, antithyroid drugs for less than 3 months. After RNA was extracted from PBMCs, the TCR library was made from it. To make TCR beta libraries, researchers used iRepertoire HTBI primers and Arm-PCR of CDR3 regions. MiXCR, run by TCRdb on the multiplex PCR reads, gives a single entry per CDR3 protein. The sample lists 420,000 or so distinct CDR3 sequences, roughly 17% seen once, with around 23% in the top ten. The same data also went into a second study, on T cells in Graves' hyperthyroidism and ophthalmopathy.

Material: peripheral blood mononuclear cells (PBMCs), obtained at new diagnosis, from a patient treated with antithyroid drugs. The receptors stem from a woman aged 18-29 years with Graves disease.

This chain connects TRBV28 to TRBJ1-1; 7 nucleotides match TRBD1. The germline gives CDR1 MDHEN, CDR2 SYDVKM. The V segment lost 2 bases and the J segment 4 bases; nucleotides outside the gene matches: 7. The CDR3 loop spans 15 amino acids. This CDR3 is CASSLRTGGTTEAFF. Here the CDR3 DNA reads TGTGCCAGCAGTTTACGGACAGGCGGAACCACTGAAGCTTTCTTT.

This clonotype appeared a few times. The chain uses TRBV28 and TRBJ2-2; 8 bases are a match to TRBD2. V lost 5 bases to trimming and J lost 7 bases; unmatched junction nucleotides: 6. The CDR3 spans 14 residues. Germline V gene lookup returns CDR1 MDHEN and CDR2 SYDVKM. The CDR3 DNA reads TGTGCCAGCAGTCTCTCCGGGACTAGCGGGGAGCTGTTTTTT. As protein: CASSLSGTSGELFF.

There are many counts of this clonotype. This chain links TRBV2 with TRBJ2-2, with 10 bases matching TRBD2. CDR3 length: 17 residues. V was pared by 6 bases and J by 2 bases, with 9 bases of the junction left unmatched. Germline V gene data show CDR1 as SNHLY and CDR2 as FYNNEI. The CDR3 nucleotides are TGTGCCAGCAGGAGCGGGCTAGCGGGAGCCAACACCGGGGAGCTGTTTTTT. It encodes CASRSGLAGANTGELFF.

This clonotype was counted at least ten times. The chain joins TRBV28 to TRBJ2-5; 9 bases map to TRBD2. V shed 7 bases, J shed 3 bases, and the junction held 9 bases outside the gene matches. The CDR3 runs to 15 residues. Germline CDR1 reads MDHEN; CDR2 reads SYDVKM. CDR3 coding DNA: TGTGCCAGCACCTCGGGGGGACTAGCCGAAGAGACCCAGTACTTC. It is translated as CASTSGGLAEETQYF. The full variable domain, completed using reference TRBV28 and TRBJ2-5, is DVKVTQSSRYLVKRTGEKVFLECVQDMDHENMFWYRQDPGLGLRLIYFSYDVKMKEKGDIPEGYSVSREKKERFSLILESASTNQTSMYLCASTSGGLAEETQYFGPGTRLLVL.

This sequence joins TRBV6-2 or TRBV6-3 and TRBJ1-2; D may be TRBD1 (5 bases). This CDR3 spans 14 amino acids. Germline-derived CDR1 and CDR2 are MNHEY and SVGEGT. The V end was cut by 6 bases, the J end by 2 bases, with 13 bases between. CDR3: CASRNPGWNYGYTF. CDR3 nucleotide sequence: TGTGCCAGCAGAAATCCAGGGTGGAACTATGGCTACACCTTC.

The genes are TRBV29-1 and TRBJ2-3, with TRBD1 identical over 7 bases. CDR1 is SQVTM and CDR2 is ANQGSEA in the germline V gene. CDR3 length equals 13 residues. The ends lost 7 bases at V and 1 base at J; junction bases unmatched: 5. The CDR3 sequence: CSARDRGTDTQYF. The CDR3 DNA reads as TGCAGCGCCCGGGACAGAGGCACAGATACGCAGTATTTT.

The table lists this clonotype with many counts. CDR3 nucleotide sequence: TGTGCCAGCAGCTTATTTGCGGGATTCTACGAGCAGTACTTC. This codes for CASSLFAGFYEQYF. This chain links TRBV7-2 with TRBJ2-7, with D tentatively TRBD2 (6 bases). The V gene's germline CDR1 is SGHTA and CDR2 FQGNSA. V lost 2 bases and J lost 3, with 11 bases in between. This CDR3 is 14 amino acids long.

The genes are TRBV28 and TRBJ2-7, with D uncertain. V gave up 1 base and J gave up 4 bases, with 8 bases separating them. The length of the CDR3 is 13 residues. The germline V gene encodes CDR1 MDHEN and CDR2 SYDVKM. In DNA, the CDR3 is TGTGCCAGCAGTTTATCGAAGGTGTACGAGCAGTACTTC. Translated, it gives CASSLSKVYEQYF.

The chain links TRBV11-3 to TRBJ2-1; 8 bases are shared with TRBD2. Germline-derived CDR1 and CDR2 are SGHNT and YENEEA. The trim removed 4 bases at V and 6 bases at J, leaving 8 bases unmatched. The CDR3 is 15 residues long. Here the CDR3 DNA reads TGTGCCAGCAGCTGGTCAGCGGGAGTAGGCAATGAGCAGTTCTTC. Protein: CASSWSAGVGNEQFF. Based on the CDR3 plus reference TRBV11-3 and TRBJ2-1, the full variable domain is EAGVVQSPRYKIIEKKQPVAFWCNPISGHNTLYWYLQNLGQGPELLIRYENEEAVDDSQLPKDRFSAERLKGVDSTLKIQPAELGDSAVYLCASSWSAGVGNEQFFGPGTRLTVL.

This clonotype has more than one count but fewer than ten. The chain employs TRBV6-1 and TRBJ2-7; tentatively, D is TRBD1 (5 bases). V lost 6 bases and J 3 bases, leaving 12 bases between the germline ends. Germline CDR1 MNHNS, CDR2 SASEGT. This CDR3 is 13 amino acids long. The CDR3, as DNA: TGTGCCAGCAGCAAAGGGGAAGTCTACGAGCAGTACTTC. Amino acid sequence: CASSKGEVYEQYF.

This chain links TRBV9 with TRBJ1-4; D is undetermined. Trimming pared 0 bases from V and 6 bases from J, leaving 9 bases between. There are 14 residues in the CDR3. From germline, CDR1 is SGDLS and CDR2 YYNGEE. The CDR3 bases are TGTGCCAGCAGCGTAGTAGGCGGCCATGAAAAACTGTTTTTT. This encodes CASSVVGGHEKLFF.

This clonotype has just a few counts. This chain connects TRBV19 to TRBJ2-2; D ambiguous. CDR3 length equals 14 residues. Germline V lookup: CDR1 LNHDA, CDR2 SQIVND (reference sequence). V lost 4 bases to trimming and J lost 4 bases, with 10 bases between them. The CDR3: CASSRQVSTGELFF. In DNA, the CDR3 is TGTGCCAGTAGTAGGCAGGTTTCCACCGGGGAGCTGTTTTTT. The complete variable domain, with remaining parts taken from reference TRBV19 and TRBJ2-2, reads DGGITQSPKYLFRKEGQNVTLSCEQNLNHDAMYWYRQDPGQGLRLIYYSQIVNDFQKGDIAEGYSVSREKKESFPLTVTSAQKNPTAFYLCASSRQVSTGELFFGEGSRLTVL.

This clonotype was recorded many times. V gene TRBV7-2 combines with J gene TRBJ2-7; 8 nucleotides match TRBD1. The V gene end was trimmed by 4 bases and the J gene end by 4 bases; junction bases not matched to a gene: 6. This CDR3 comprises 14 residues. Per the germline V gene, CDR1 is SGHTA and CDR2 is FQGNSA. This chain's CDR3 is CASSSRTGSYEQYF. In DNA, the CDR3 is TGTGCCAGCAGCTCCCGGACAGGGTCATACGAGCAGTACTTC.

The chain recombines TRBV5-4 with TRBJ2-6; weak D call: TRBD1 (5 bases). CDR1 SGHNT and CDR2 YYREEE come from the germline V gene (reference sequence). This CDR3 is built from 16 residues. Trimming removed 4 bases from V and 0 bases from J, with 11 bases in between. The CDR3 DNA sequence: TGTGCCAGCAGCCGAGACAGCAACTCTGGGGCCAACGTCCTGACTTTC. This encodes CASSRDSNSGANVLTF.

This clonotype was detected only a few times. The chain has TRBV10-1 and TRBJ2-1; possible D gene TRBD1, 5 bases. The CDR3 loop spans 12 amino acids. Germline CDR1 WNHNN, CDR2 SYGVQD (reference sequence). Trimming removed 4 bases from V and 12 bases from J, with 13 bases in between. CDR3 region: CASSASGLGQFF. The CDR3 nucleotides read TGCGCCAGCAGTGCCTCAGGGTTGGGGCAGTTCTTC.

The V gene is TRBV27, the J gene TRBJ2-1; 8 positions agree with TRBD2. Germline assignment: CDR1 MNHEY and CDR2 SMNVEV (reference sequence). V gave up 3 bases and J gave up 5 bases; unmatched junction bases: 6. CDR3 length equals 15 residues. The CDR3, as DNA: TGTGCCAGCAGTTTGAGTAGCGGGGTTAACAATGAGCAGTTCTTC. This gives the protein CASSLSSGVNNEQFF.

V usage is TRBV11-2 and J usage is TRBJ2-1; 7 nucleotides align to TRBD1. Looked up from germline, CDR1 is SGHAT and CDR2 is FQNNGV. CDR3 size: 13 residues. V lost 5 bases, J lost 5 bases, and 3 bases stayed unmatched. The CDR3 protein is CASSPDRDNEQFF. The CDR3 DNA reads as TGTGCCAGCAGCCCAGACAGGGACAATGAGCAGTTCTTC.

The chain's CDR3 is CASSLEPGLAGVGDTQYF. CDR3 DNA: TGTGCCAGCAGCTTAGAACCGGGACTAGCGGGAGTGGGAGATACGCAGTATTTT. The J gene is TRBJ2-3, the V gene TRBV7-6; 14 bases fit TRBD2. This CDR3 comprises 18 residues. Germline values: CDR1 SGHVS, CDR2 FNYEAQ. Germline trimming cut 1 base from V and 5 bases from J; bases unmatched to any gene: 8.

This clonotype was detected ten times or more. The V gene is TRBV28, the J gene TRBJ2-2; 8 bases line up with TRBD1. Germline V gene data show CDR1 as MDHEN and CDR2 as SYDVKM. CDR3 length: 14 amino acids. Unmatched junction bases numbered 7, after V lost 6 bases and J lost 7 bases. This CDR3 reads CASSWTGTDGELFF. The DNA for the CDR3 is TGTGCCAGCAGCTGGACAGGGACCGACGGGGAGCTGTTTTTT.

This clonotype appeared a few times. The chain uses TRBV20-1 and TRBJ2-5; D is tentatively TRBD1 or TRBD2 (7 bases each). Trimming pared 3 bases from V and 4 bases from J, leaving 21 bases between. From germline, CDR1 is DFQATT and CDR2 SNEGSKA (reference sequence). This CDR3 region has 16 residues. This CDR3 reads CSARAPAGGAGETQYF. CDR3 DNA: TGCAGTGCTAGGGCCCCCGCAGGGGGGGCGGGAGAGACCCAGTACTTC.

This chain joins TRBV4-2 and TRBJ2-7; D remains ambiguous. The germline CDR1 and CDR2 sequences are LGHNA and YNFKEQ. The CDR3 has 14 residues. Trimming cost V 1 base and J 2 bases, with 9 bases left between them. The CDR3 is CASSQGASTYEQYF. The CDR3 coding sequence is TGTGCCAGCAGCCAAGGGGCTTCCACCTACGAGCAGTACTTC.

This clonotype was observed many times. The rearrangement links TRBV6-2 or TRBV6-3 to TRBJ2-1, with 7 bases lining up with TRBD1. The CDR3 is 16 amino acids. CDR1 and CDR2 from the germline V gene are MNHEY and SVGEGT. The trim removed 3 bases at V and 4 bases at J, leaving 9 bases unmatched. DNA of the CDR3: TGTGCCAGCAGTTATTATGGGGACAGTACGTACAATGAGCAGTTCTTC. Translation: CASSYYGDSTYNEQFF.

The chain is built from TRBV9 and TRBJ2-1; TRBD2 aligns across 9 bases. The ends lost 0 bases at V and 5 bases at J; junction bases unmatched: 6. Germline V CDR1 and CDR2: SGDLS, YYNGEE. The CDR3 sequence is 16 residues long. The CDR3 DNA reads TGTGCCAGCAGCGTAGATAGCGGGAGCTTCCACAATGAGCAGTTCTTC. Translation: CASSVDSGSFHNEQFF.

This clonotype occurred a few times. J is TRBJ2-7 and V is TRBV6-1; D is unclear. The CDR3 spans 10 residues. The V gene lost 1 base and the J gene lost 7 bases, with 2 bases spanning the gap. Per the germline V gene, CDR1 is MNHNS and CDR2 is SASEGT. CDR3 sequence (DNA): TGTGCCAGCAGTGAAGGGGAGCAGTACTTC. This codes for CASSEGEQYF.

This clonotype was seen at least ten times. The chain uses TRBV7-3 and TRBJ2-2, with TRBD1 matching 10 bases. The germline V gene encodes CDR1 SGHTA and CDR2 FQGTGA. CDR3 length equals 18 residues. J gave up 5 bases and V 3 bases, and 12 bases lay outside the gene matches. CDR3 loop: CASSFRPAGTGETGELFF. The CDR3 DNA is TGTGCCAGCAGCTTTAGGCCAGCAGGGACAGGGGAAACCGGGGAGCTGTTTTTT.

This clonotype was counted ten times or more. The chain employs TRBV3-1 and TRBJ1-3, with TRBD1 identical over 7 bases. This CDR3 comprises 17 residues. CDR1 LGHDT and CDR2 YNNKEL come from the germline V gene (reference sequence). V lost 3 bases to trimming and J lost 3 bases; unmatched junction nucleotides: 11. CDR3 nucleotides: TGTGCCAGCAGCCAGGCCCTTACAGGGGTGGTTGGAAACACCATATATTTT. Translated: CASSQALTGVVGNTIYF.

This clonotype was counted at least ten times. This rearrangement joins TRBV5-1 to TRBJ1-2, with 8 bases lining up with TRBD1. Germline V lookup: CDR1 SGHRS, CDR2 YFSETQ. CDR3 length equals 14 residues. V lost 1 base to trimming and J lost 3 bases; unmatched junction nucleotides: 2. The CDR3 region has the DNA TGCGCCAGCAGCTTGTCGACAGGGGACTATGGCTACACCTTC. Encoded protein: CASSLSTGDYGYTF. Complete variable domain (other parts from reference TRBV5-1 and TRBJ1-2): KAGVTQTPRYLIKTRGQQVTLSCSPISGHRSVSWYQQTPGQGLQFLFEYFSETQRNKGNFPGRFSGRQFSNSRSEMNVSTLELGDSALYLCASSLSTGDYGYTFGSGTRLTVV.

The chain carries TRBV30 and TRBJ2-1, with TRBD1 as a possible D gene (6 bases). Trimming stripped 4 bases from V and 7 bases from J, with 14 bases between. Germline CDR1 reads GTSNPN; CDR2 reads SVGIG (reference sequence). CDR3 length: 13 residues. The CDR3 here is CAWNAQGSNEQFF. The CDR3 DNA is TGTGCCTGGAATGCACAGGGTTCGAATGAGCAGTTCTTC.